The clone carrying this T cell receptor beta chain was recorded only once. Its antigen is as yet unknown. The CDR3 is made up of 14 amino acids. Germline CDR1 is SGHVS and CDR2 is FQNEAQ. V lost 5 bases and J lost 7, with 17 bases in between. This sample was taken from a study of neoadjuvant anti-PD-1 for oral cavity cancer. Findings and limits, study-wide: Each response group had just a few patients in TCR analyses.

PBMC libraries mostly used 400 to 550 ng of input genomic DNA, with six replicates per sample. The data were produced by immunoSEQ multiplex PCR, yet TCRdb's version contains in-frame clones alone and is incomplete. Among about 16,000 clones, 72% were seen once, and the ten largest hold under 3%. Sequencing was performed on PBMCs, taken before nivolumab (anti-PD-1) treatment. V and J are TRBV7-8 and TRBJ1-1, with D possibly being TRBD1 (5 bases). This receptor was identified in a person between 35 and 79 years old with oral cavity squamous cell carcinoma. In DNA form, the CDR3 reads TGTGCCAGCAGCCACAGGACACCAGGCTTTGAAGCTTTCTTT. Amino acids: CASSHRTPGFEAFF.